This entry is about one T cell receptor (beta chain). Trimming took off 5 bases at V and 0 bases at J, with 11 bases between the two ends. The length of the CDR3 is 14 residues. Germline CDR1 is SGHKS and CDR2 is YYEKEE (reference sequence). The repertoire was sequenced with immunoSEQ multiplex PCR; TCRdb's copy has only in-frame clones and lacks some. The sample includes approximately 90,000 clones, 95% seen only once; the top ten take over 0.2%. These data come from a study of technical replicates of blood from a few donors. The rearrangement uses TRBV5-5 and TRBJ1-2; TRBD1 might be the D (5 bases). Sequenced material: T cells isolated from PBMCs. This TCR came from a human donor in good health. The CDR3 reads CASRPWGPNYGYTF. Here the CDR3 DNA reads TGTGCCAGCAGACCCTGGGGCCCTAACTATGGCTACACCTTC.